One and the same sample provided the 3 T cell receptor beta chains below, sequenced in a study of shared clonotypes between healthy human individuals. The data were produced by immunoSEQ multiplex PCR, yet TCRdb's version contains in-frame clones alone and is incomplete. The table has some 2.1 million clones, approximately 92% seen once. Naive-designated CD8 cells lacked CD45RO, were positively enriched for CCR7, and omitted terminally differentiated effector memory CD45RA+ cells. The specimen was naive CD8+ T cells from PBMCs. The receptors originated from a man aged 18 to 30 in good health. Some clones in this sample may be carry-over from other donors' samples.

The chain is built from TRBV5-8 and TRBJ2-7; D is perhaps TRBD2 (6 bases). Germline CDR1 and CDR2: SGHTS and YDEGEE. CDR3 size: 13 residues. V lost 3 bases and J lost 4, with 11 bases in between. The CDR3 sequence is CASSWGDDYEQYF. The CDR3 coding sequence is TGTGCCAGCAGCTGGGGGGATGATTACGAGCAGTACTTC.

Only one count was recorded for this clone. The genes are TRBV28 and TRBJ2-3, with TRBD2 matching 10 bases. The CDR3 runs 15 residues. The V gene's germline CDR1 is MDHEN and CDR2 SYDVKM. Trimming cost V 7 bases and J 1 base; bases outside gene matches: 5. Written as DNA, the CDR3 is TGTGCCAGCAATCTTCTAGCGGGAGGCACAGATACGCAGTATTTT. Translating it yields CASNLLAGGTDTQYF.

V and J are TRBV5-1 and TRBJ2-1; D is perhaps TRBD1 (6 bases). With 2 bases removed from V and 10 bases from J, the gap between germline ends came to 10 bases. The CDR3 loop spans 12 amino acids. Looked up from germline, CDR1 is SGHRS and CDR2 is YFSETQ. As DNA, the CDR3 is TGCGCCAGCAGCTTCTTGGGGGCAGAGCAGTTCTTC. The encoded protein is CASSFLGAEQFF.